This paragraph covers one T cell receptor beta chain sequence. This entry comes from a study of blood T cell repertoires in COVID-19. CDR3 length: 13 residues. Germline V gives CDR1 SGHNT, CDR2 YYREEE (reference sequence). V lost 7 bases and J lost 6; bases outside the gene matches: 9. Assay: immunoSEQ multiplex PCR; the TCRdb copy retains only in-frame clones and omits some. The data show 260,000 or so clones, 75% to 85% seen once. The sequencing sample was made of peripheral blood. V and J are TRBV5-4 and TRBJ1-2; 7 nucleotides match TRBD1. The clonotype originates from a woman of 80 years or more with COVID-19, enrolled during active disease. The CDR3 loop is CASARDSPDGYTF. CDR3 sequence (DNA): TGTGCCAGCGCGCGGGACAGTCCCGATGGCTACACCTTC.